The 6 T cell receptor beta chains in this list originate from one sample, sequenced in a study of CD8+ T cells in alopecia areata (dated by TCRdb to 2016 to 2019). The library was prepared using the immunoSEQ multiplex PCR assay. For TCR sequencing, RNA was extracted from every sample and reverse transcribed into cDNA to serve as template. Here the immuneACCESS table is served through TCRdb, limited to in-frame sequences with V and J called. Missing clones are a known gap in these copies; in checked studies unresolved V genes cover under half, and the rest lacks a known reason. The sample includes roughly 210,000 clones, with 40% to 45% observed a single time. The ten largest account for roughly 2.6% of the sample. The sample's treatment or condition label, in plain terms: oral pan-JAK inhibitor, 5-10 mg twice daily. Here the sequenced sample was CD4+ T cells sorted from blood, taken around week 36, from a patient treated with tofacitinib. The receptors originated from a human donor with alopecia areata.

The chain uses TRBV18 and TRBJ1-2; 9 positions match TRBD1. The CDR3 is 15 amino acids. The V and J ends lost 2 bases and 4 bases, in that order; junction bases with no gene match: 5. The germline V gene encodes CDR1 KGHSH and CDR2 LQKENI. CDR3: CASSPKDRGPYGYTF. In DNA form, the CDR3 reads TGTGCCAGCTCACCAAAGGACAGGGGCCCCTATGGCTACACCTTC.

The rearrangement joins TRBV6-6 to TRBJ2-7, with D perhaps being TRBD1 or TRBD2 (5 bases each). This CDR3 spans 15 amino acids. Deletions cut 10 bases from V and 0 bases from J, with 19 bases between. Germline lookup yields CDR1 MNHNY and CDR2 SVGAGI (reference sequence). The CDR3 spells CATSGPADSSYEQYF. In nucleotides, the CDR3 is TGTGCCACCTCAGGGCCAGCGGATAGCTCCTACGAGCAGTACTTC.

The V call is TRBV5-1, the J call TRBJ2-2, with D unresolved. Trimming shortened V by 4 bases and J by 5 bases, and 3 bases separated the two germline ends. The CDR3 totals 11 residues. CDR1 SGHRS and CDR2 YFSETQ come from the germline V gene. The CDR3, as DNA: TGCGCCAGCAGCGAGACCGGGGAGCTGTTTTTT. The encoded protein is CASSETGELFF.

The chain joins TRBV7-9 to TRBJ2-5; D not resolved. The germline V gene encodes CDR1 SEHNR and CDR2 FQNEAQ (reference sequence). V was cut by 5 bases and J by 1 base, with 14 bases left in between. The CDR3 length is 15 residues. CDR3 in amino acids: CASSLTYGPQETQYF. The CDR3 nucleotides are TGTGCCAGCAGCCTAACTTACGGCCCCCAAGAGACCCAGTACTTC.

This clone was recorded a few times. This chain joins TRBV28 and TRBJ1-2; D may be TRBD1 (5 bases). Trimming left V 6 bases short and J 7 bases short, with 18 bases between. This CDR3 comprises 14 residues. Germline V lookup: CDR1 MDHEN, CDR2 SYDVKM. CDR3: CASSQSLGTAGYTF. The CDR3 nucleotides are TGTGCCAGCAGCCAATCCCTGGGGACGGCTGGCTACACCTTC.

V and J are TRBV7-9 and TRBJ1-2; TRBD1 is a possible D gene (5 bases). The V gene lost 4 bases and the J gene lost 0 bases, with 9 bases spanning the gap. CDR3 length equals 14 residues. Germline lookup yields CDR1 SEHNR and CDR2 FQNEAQ (reference sequence). The CDR3 sequence is CASSYEGTNYGYTF. The DNA for the CDR3 is TGTGCCAGCAGCTATGAGGGGACTAACTATGGCTACACCTTC.